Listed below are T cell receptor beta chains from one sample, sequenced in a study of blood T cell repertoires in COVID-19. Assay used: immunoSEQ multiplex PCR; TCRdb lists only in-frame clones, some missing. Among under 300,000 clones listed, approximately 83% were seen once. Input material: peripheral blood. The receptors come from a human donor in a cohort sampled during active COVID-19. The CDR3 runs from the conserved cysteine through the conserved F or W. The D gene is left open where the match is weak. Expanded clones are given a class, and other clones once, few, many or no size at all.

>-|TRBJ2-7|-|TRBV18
TGTGCCAGCTCGGGGGCAGTCTCCTACGAGCAGTACTTC
CASSGAVSYEQYF
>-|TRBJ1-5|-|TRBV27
TGTGCCAGCAGTCCTCCCCTTCTGCCCCAGCATTTT
CASSPPLLPQHF
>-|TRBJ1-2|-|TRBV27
TGTGCCAGCAGTTTAGGTCGGGGGGCGATCGATGGCTACACCTTC
CASSLGRGAIDGYTF
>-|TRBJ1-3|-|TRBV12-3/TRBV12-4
TGTGCCAGCAGTGACACTGGAAACACCATATATTTT
CASSDTGNTIYF
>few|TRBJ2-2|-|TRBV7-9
TGTGCCAGCAGCTTGGGGCTAAACACCGGGGAGCTGTTTTTT
CASSLGLNTGELFF
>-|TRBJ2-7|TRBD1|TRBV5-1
TGCGCCAGCAGCTTCGGGACAGGGGGACAACAGTACTTC
CASSFGTGGQQYF
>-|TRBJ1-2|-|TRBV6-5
TGTGCCAGCAGAAGTACCCAGGGATCCTATGGCTACACCTTC
CASRSTQGSYGYTF
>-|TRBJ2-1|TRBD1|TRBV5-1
TGCGCCAGCAGCTTGACGACAGGGTTGGGTAATGAGCAGTTCTTC
CASSLTTGLGNEQFF
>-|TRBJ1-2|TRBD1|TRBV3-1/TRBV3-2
TGTGCCACCCTGGGACAGGGGGCGCGGGGCTACACCTTC
CATLGQGARGYTF
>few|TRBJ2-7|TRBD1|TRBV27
TGTGCCAGCAGTTCACCGGGACAGGATATCTCCTACGAGCAGTACTTC
CASSSPGQDISYEQYF
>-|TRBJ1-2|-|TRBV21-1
TGTGCCAGCACCAAAATATTGAACAGGAGAGCTAACTATGGCTACACCTTC
CASTKILNRRANYGYTF
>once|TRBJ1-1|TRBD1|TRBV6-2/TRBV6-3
TGTGCCAGCAGCCCTAAAAGACAGGGGAGGAACACTGAAGCTTTCTTT
CASSPKRQGRNTEAFF
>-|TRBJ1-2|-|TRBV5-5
TGTGCCAGCAGCTTGAGAGGGTACGATGGCTACACCTTC
CASSLRGYDGYTF
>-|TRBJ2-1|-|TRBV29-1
TGCAGCGTTGAGAGTCCTCTCGGGTTTCTTATCGATGAGCAGTTCTTC
CSVESPLGFLIDEQFF
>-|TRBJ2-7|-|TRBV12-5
TGTGCTAGTGGTTTGTCCAGGGCCCCCGGCGAGCAGTACTTC
CASGLSRAPGEQYF
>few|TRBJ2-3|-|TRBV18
TGTGCCAGCTCACCACTTCCCCAGGGCACAGATACGCAGTATTTT
CASSPLPQGTDTQYF
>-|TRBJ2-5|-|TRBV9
TGTGCCAGCAGCGTAACCCCGGGCGGGGAGACCCAGTACTTC
CASSVTPGGETQYF
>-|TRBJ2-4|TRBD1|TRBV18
TGTGCCAGCTCACCCCAGGGGGCTAGAAACATTCAGTACTTC
CASSPQGARNIQYF
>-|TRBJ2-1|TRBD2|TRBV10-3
TGTGCCATCAGTGAAGCGGGAACCTACAATGAGCAGTTCTTC
CAISEAGTYNEQFF
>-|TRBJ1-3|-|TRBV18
TGTGCCAGCTCACCGGCGGGAAGCTCTGGAAACACCATATATTTT
CASSPAGSSGNTIYF
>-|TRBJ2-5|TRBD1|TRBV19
TGTGCCAGTAGTGCAGGGGGTCTAATAGAAGAGACCCAGTACTTC
CASSAGGLIEETQYF
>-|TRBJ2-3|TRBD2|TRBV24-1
TGTGCCACCAGTGACCGAGTAGCGGGAGTGTCGGCTAGCACAGATACGCAGTATTTT
CATSDRVAGVSASTDTQYF
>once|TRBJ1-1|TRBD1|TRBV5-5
TGTGCCAGCAGCTTCCGACAGGGGGCCGGAGGCACTGAAGCTTTCTTT
CASSFRQGAGGTEAFF
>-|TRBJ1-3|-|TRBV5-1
TGCGCCAGCAGCTTGGGCGCGATCTCTGGAAACACCATATATTTT
CASSLGAISGNTIYF
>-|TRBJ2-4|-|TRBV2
TGTGCCAGCAGTGCCGGGACACGGGTGGCCAAAAACATTCAGTACTTC
CASSAGTRVAKNIQYF